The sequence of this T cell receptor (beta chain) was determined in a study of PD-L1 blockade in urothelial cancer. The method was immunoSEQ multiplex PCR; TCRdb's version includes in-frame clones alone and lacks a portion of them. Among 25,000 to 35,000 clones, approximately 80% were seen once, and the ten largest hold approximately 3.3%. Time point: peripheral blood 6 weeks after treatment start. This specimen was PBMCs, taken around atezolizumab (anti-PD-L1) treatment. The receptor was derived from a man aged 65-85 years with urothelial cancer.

The CDR3 nucleotides read TGTGCCAGCAGGACGGGGGATCTCTACAATGAGCAGTTCTTC. Protein product: CASRTGDLYNEQFF. The chain recombines TRBV6-6 with TRBJ2-1; the D gene is possibly TRBD2 (6 bases). V was clipped by 6 bases and J by 3 bases, with 12 bases between them. The CDR3 is 14 residues long. In germline, CDR1 is MNHNY, CDR2 SVGAGI (reference sequence).